Listed here are 21 T cell receptor beta chains from one sample, sequenced in a study of blood T cell repertoires in COVID-19. This table comes from immunoSEQ multiplex PCR, and its TCRdb copy is limited to in-frame clones, with some not included. The data contain under 300,000 clones, 65% to 85% of them singletons. The sequenced sample consisted of peripheral blood. All receptors come from a woman between 40 and 55 years old who had recovered from COVID-19.

J is TRBJ1-1 and V is TRBV2; D gene uncertain. V lost 0 bases to trimming and J lost 3 bases, with 17 bases between them. There are 17 residues in the CDR3. Germline V gives CDR1 SNHLY, CDR2 FYNNEI. The DNA for the CDR3 is TGTGCCAGCAGTGAAGCGTTGGGCACCCGGAGGGACACTGAAGCTTTCTTT. As protein: CASSEALGTRRDTEAFF.

The sample holds a few counts of this clone. The V and J genes are TRBV7-6 and TRBJ1-4; TRBD1 matches 8 bases. This CDR3 is built from 15 residues. Germline lookup yields CDR1 SGHVS and CDR2 FNYEAQ. V trimming: 5 bases; J trimming: 8 bases; junction bases outside the gene matches: 10. CDR3 sequence: CASSPTGVAGEKLFF. DNA for the CDR3: TGTGCCAGCAGCCCGACAGGGGTTGCCGGAGAAAAACTGTTTTTT.

The chain combines TRBV2 with TRBJ1-2; 10 bases match TRBD1. J lost 1 base, V lost 8 bases, and 1 base had no gene match. The CDR3 is 13 amino acids. Germline assignment: CDR1 SNHLY and CDR2 FYNNEI. In DNA, the CDR3 is TGTGCCAGCCGGACAGGGGGTAACTATGGCTACACCTTC. It yields the protein CASRTGGNYGYTF.

The V call is TRBV28, the J call TRBJ1-5; 9 positions match TRBD1. Germline V gives CDR1 MDHEN, CDR2 SYDVKM. Germline trimming cut 11 bases from V and 7 bases from J; bases unmatched to any gene: 15. This CDR3 is built from 15 residues. CDR3 protein: CAGAMDRGFGQPQHF. In DNA form, the CDR3 reads TGTGCCGGGGCGATGGACAGGGGCTTTGGGCAGCCCCAGCATTTT.

The CDR3 sequence: CASSLSGGSGNTIYF. The DNA of the CDR3 is TGTGCCAGCAGTTTATCTGGAGGGTCCGGAAACACCATATATTTT. The rearrangement joins TRBV28 to TRBJ1-3; no reliable D call. V was shortened by 1 base and J by 4 bases, with 11 bases between the two germline ends. Germline CDR1 reads MDHEN; CDR2 reads SYDVKM. This CDR3 has 15 residues.

V is TRBV7-6 and J is TRBJ1-1; D unclear. Per germline, CDR1 SGHVS and CDR2 FNYEAQ. Trimming took off 5 bases at V and 1 base at J, with 17 bases between the two ends. The CDR3 runs 16 residues. The CDR3 DNA reads TGTGCCAGCAGCCCCGCCCTCCTAGGAGAGAACACTGAAGCTTTCTTT. Protein: CASSPALLGENTEAFF. Together with reference TRBV7-6 and TRBJ1-1, the CDR3 gives the full variable domain: GAGVSQSPRYKVTKRGQDVALRCDPISGHVSLYWYRQALGQGPEFLTYFNYEAQQDKSGLPNDRFSAERPEGSISTLTIQRTEQRDSAMYRCASSPALLGENTEAFFGQGTRLTVV.

The chain combines TRBV5-1 with TRBJ2-7; possible D gene TRBD2, 5 bases. The CDR3 has 14 residues. Trimming took 3 bases from V and 2 from J, leaving 12 bases between them. Germline V gene sequence: CDR1 SGHRS, CDR2 YFSETQ. This chain's CDR3 is CASSWMDGTYEQYF. The CDR3 DNA sequence: TGCGCCAGCAGCTGGATGGACGGGACCTACGAGCAGTACTTC.

The V and J genes are TRBV6-5 and TRBJ1-2, with a weak D call TRBD1 (5 bases). Trimming pared 6 bases from V and 6 bases from J, leaving 11 bases between. The CDR3 totals 12 residues. The V gene's germline CDR1 is MNHEY and CDR2 SVGAGI. The CDR3 nucleotides read TGTGCCAGCAGCCTAGGGGTGGATGGCTACACCTTC. Residues: CASSLGVDGYTF.

The CDR3 reads CATSREVTGAQSSGNTIYF. The CDR3 coding sequence is TGTGCCACCAGCAGAGAGGTGACAGGGGCGCAGAGCTCTGGAAACACCATATATTTT. The chain is built from TRBV15 and TRBJ1-3, with 8 nucleotides matching TRBD1. CDR1 and CDR2 (germline): LNHNV, YYDKDF (reference sequence). The CDR3 spans 19 residues. V was clipped by 0 bases and J by 0 bases; unmatched bases: 10.

The genes are TRBV3-1 (or the pseudogene TRBV3-2) and TRBJ2-7, with TRBD1 matching over 7 bases. The CDR3 length is 14 residues. CDR1 and CDR2 from the germline V gene are LGHDT and YNNKEL (reference sequence). The V segment lost 3 bases and the J segment 5 bases; nucleotides outside the gene matches: 7. The DNA for the CDR3 is TGTGCCAGCAGCCACAGACAGGGATCGGACGAGCAGTACTTC. Translation: CASSHRQGSDEQYF.

This rearrangement joins TRBV5-1 to TRBJ2-5, with 8 bases lining up with TRBD1. This CDR3 has 13 residues. V shed 5 bases and J 4 bases; nucleotides not matched to a gene: 4. The germline CDR1 and CDR2 sequences are SGHRS and YFSETQ. In DNA, the CDR3 is TGCGCCAGCAGGAACAGGGGGTCAGAGACCCAGTACTTC. It encodes CASRNRGSETQYF. The complete variable domain, with remaining parts taken from reference TRBV5-1 and TRBJ2-5, reads KAGVTQTPRYLIKTRGQQVTLSCSPISGHRSVSWYQQTPGQGLQFLFEYFSETQRNKGNFPGRFSGRQFSNSRSEMNVSTLELGDSALYLCASRNRGSETQYFGPGTRLLVL.

This clone has more than one count but fewer than ten. The chain links TRBV5-4 to TRBJ1-2, with D possibly TRBD1 on 6 matching bases. CDR3 length: 15 residues. The germline gives CDR1 SGHNT, CDR2 YYREEE (reference sequence). The germline V and J ends were trimmed by 0 bases and 6 bases, with 15 bases remaining between them. The CDR3 here is CASSLGEGGADGYTF. CDR3 bases: TGTGCCAGCAGCTTGGGGGAAGGGGGGGCGGATGGCTACACCTTC.

This clone was observed once. The V and J genes are TRBV6-1 and TRBJ2-6, with no clear D. Germline V gene lookup returns CDR1 MNHNS and CDR2 SASEGT. The V gene lost 3 bases and the J gene lost 3 bases, with 6 bases spanning the gap. This CDR3 comprises 14 residues. The CDR3 loop reads CASSEFIGANVLTF. CDR3 DNA: TGTGCCAGCAGTGAGTTTATTGGGGCCAACGTCCTGACTTTC.

This clone appeared a single time. The V call is TRBV9, the J call TRBJ2-7; D is perhaps TRBD1 (5 bases). Germline loops: CDR1 SGDLS, CDR2 YYNGEE. The CDR3 has 12 residues. Trimming stripped 4 bases from V and 8 bases from J, with 13 bases between. CDR3 residues: CASSPDTHKQYF. CDR3 coding DNA: TGTGCCAGCAGCCCGGACACGCACAAGCAGTACTTC.

The chain couples TRBV9 to TRBJ2-6; 8 positions agree with TRBD1. Unmatched junction bases numbered 8, after V lost 3 bases and J lost 12 bases. This CDR3 has 14 residues. Germline V gives CDR1 SGDLS, CDR2 YYNGEE. The CDR3 DNA follows: TGTGCCAGCAGCGCCGGGGGACAGGTCAGCGTCCTGACTTTC. Amino acid sequence: CASSAGGQVSVLTF.

With regard to this clone: Other DNA sequences within the sample encode an identical CDR3. The rearrangement links TRBV18 to TRBJ2-2; D is unclear. The CDR3 totals 14 residues. Trimming removed 2 bases at V and 1 base at J, with 5 bases between. Germline CDR1 reads KGHSH; CDR2 reads LQKENI. In DNA form, the CDR3 reads TGTGCCAGCTCACCAGGCCAGAACACCGGGGAGCTGTTTTTT. Protein: CASSPGQNTGELFF.

V gene TRBV6-5 combines with J gene TRBJ1-2; TRBD1 aligns across 7 bases. CDR3 length: 14 amino acids. Germline values: CDR1 MNHEY, CDR2 SVGAGI. Losses at the gene ends were 5 bases for V and 5 bases for J; bases not matched to a gene: 8. The CDR3 loop reads CASSTQGSKYGYTF. Written as DNA, the CDR3 is TGTGCCAGCAGTACACAGGGGAGTAAGTATGGCTACACCTTC.

The chain combines TRBV19 with TRBJ2-3; D may be TRBD2 (6 bases). V lost 8 bases, J lost 2 bases, and 17 bases lay in between. The CDR3 loop spans 15 amino acids. Germline V gives CDR1 LNHDA, CDR2 SQIVND (reference sequence). DNA of the CDR3: TGTGCCAGTTCCCGTGGGGGGAGCGTCACAGATACGCAGTATTTT. Translating gives CASSRGGSVTDTQYF. Variable domain in full (rest from reference TRBV19 and TRBJ2-3): DGGITQSPKYLFRKEGQNVTLSCEQNLNHDAMYWYRQDPGQGLRLIYYSQIVNDFQKGDIAEGYSVSREKKESFPLTVTSAQKNPTAFYLCASSRGGSVTDTQYFGPGTRLTVL.

The chain joins TRBV28 to TRBJ2-7; 8 bases align to TRBD1. Germline assignment: CDR1 MDHEN and CDR2 SYDVKM. The V and J ends lost 0 bases and 0 bases, in that order; junction bases with no gene match: 7. The CDR3 is 17 residues long. This CDR3 reads CASSLWGQGARSYEQYF. In nucleotides, the CDR3 is TGTGCCAGCAGTTTATGGGGCCAGGGGGCCCGCTCCTACGAGCAGTACTTC.

The chain carries TRBV2 and TRBJ2-7, with a weak D call TRBD1 (6 bases). Germline V gene sequence: CDR1 SNHLY, CDR2 FYNNEI. CDR3 length equals 14 residues. The ends were cut back, 4 bases at V and 0 bases at J, with 10 bases in the middle. The CDR3 loop is CASSVQGSSYEQYF. The CDR3 nucleotides read TGTGCCAGCAGTGTTCAGGGGAGCTCCTACGAGCAGTACTTC. The full variable domain, with the rest looked up from reference TRBV2 and TRBJ2-7, is EPEVTQTPSHQVTQMGQEVILRCVPISNHLYFYWYRQILGQKVEFLVSFYNNEISEKSEIFDDQFSVERPDGSNFTLKIRSTKLEDSAMYFCASSVQGSSYEQYFGPGTRLTVT.

V usage is TRBV3-1 (or the pseudogene TRBV3-2) and J usage is TRBJ1-2; weak D call: TRBD1 (6 bases). The V end was cut by 1 base, the J end by 8 bases, with 8 bases between. The germline V gene encodes CDR1 LGHDT and CDR2 YNNKEL (reference sequence). The CDR3 has 12 residues. The CDR3 region is CASSQGTVGYTF. The CDR3 coding sequence is TGTGCCAGCAGCCAAGGGACAGTAGGCTACACCTTC.